One and the same sample provided the 26 T cell receptor beta chains below, sequenced in a study of CD8 T cells in Susac syndrome. RNA, at 0.5 to 1 ug, was reverse transcribed with random hexamers. TCRdb recomputed calls from the immunoSEQ multiplex PCR reads with MiXCR, one row per CDR3 protein. The table records 150,000 to 200,000 distinct CDR3 sequences, approximately 94% of them present only once. The sequenced sample consisted of CD4+ T cells from PBMCs. The receptors were gathered from a human donor in good health.

This chain connects TRBV9 to TRBJ2-7; TRBD2 matches 15 bases. This CDR3 is 18 amino acids long. Trimming at V came to 4 bases and at J to 0 bases, leaving 8 bases not matched to a gene. Germline V lookup: CDR1 SGDLS, CDR2 YYNGEE. The CDR3 sequence: CASSMGLAGGYGSYEQYF. CDR3 sequence (DNA): TGTGCCAGCAGCATGGGACTAGCGGGAGGTTACGGCTCCTACGAGCAGTACTTC.

This chain uses TRBV29-1 with TRBJ2-3; 8 positions match TRBD2. Germline V gives CDR1 SQVTM, CDR2 ANQGSEA. CDR3 length: 14 residues. V shed 2 bases, J shed 4 bases, and the junction held 5 bases outside the gene matches. The DNA of the CDR3 is TGCAGCGTTGAAAGGACTAGCTTTGCAGATACGCAGTATTTT. This codes for CSVERTSFADTQYF.

This chain uses TRBV20-1 with TRBJ2-5; 8 bases are shared with TRBD1. The CDR3 consists of 14 residues. The germline CDR1 and CDR2 sequences are DFQATT and SNEGSKA (reference sequence). V was clipped by 5 bases and J by 1 base; unmatched bases: 6. The CDR3 protein is CSALPGQGQETQYF. In DNA, the CDR3 is TGCAGTGCTCTCCCTGGACAGGGCCAAGAGACCCAGTACTTC.

This chain links TRBV20-1 with TRBJ1-2; no definite D call. Trimming stripped 1 base from V and 2 bases from J, with 11 bases between. This CDR3 has 14 residues. The germline V gene encodes CDR1 DFQATT and CDR2 SNEGSKA (reference sequence). The CDR3 sequence: CSARVPPSNYGYTF. In nucleotides, the CDR3 is TGCAGTGCTAGAGTCCCCCCAAGCAACTATGGCTACACCTTC.

This clonotype was recorded only once. CDR3 protein: CASSMTARPTDTQYF. CDR3 nucleotides: TGTGCCAGTAGTATGACAGCGCGTCCCACAGATACGCAGTATTTT. The chain has TRBV19 and TRBJ2-3, with a weak D call TRBD1 (5 bases). Deletions cut 3 bases from V and 2 bases from J, with 12 bases between. Germline CDR1 reads LNHDA; CDR2 reads SQIVND (reference sequence). This CDR3 is 15 amino acids long.

The rearrangement joins TRBV3-1 to TRBJ2-7; D remains unclear. Germline CDR1 LGHDT, CDR2 YNNKEL (reference sequence). The CDR3 totals 14 residues. Trimming removed 3 bases from V and 3 bases from J, with 12 bases in between. CDR3 sequence reads: CASSHSGQIYEQYF. CDR3 sequence (DNA): TGTGCCAGCAGCCACTCCGGCCAGATCTACGAGCAGTACTTC.

Only one count was recorded for this clonotype. The chain links TRBV7-9 to TRBJ2-7; TRBD1 matches at 8 bases. This CDR3 has 15 amino acids. Germline values: CDR1 SEHNR, CDR2 FQNEAQ (reference sequence). V was pared by 4 bases and J by 4 bases, with 9 bases of the junction left unmatched. CDR3 DNA sequence: TGTGCCAGCAGCTCGATCTGGACAGGGAGTTACGAGCAGTACTTC. This translates into CASSSIWTGSYEQYF.

The CDR3 loop reads CASSPRQRAYQETQYF. CDR3 in DNA: TGTGCCAGCAGCCCTCGCCAGCGGGCGTACCAAGAGACCCAGTACTTC. The chain employs TRBV7-6 and TRBJ2-5; maybe TRBD2 (6 bases). With 5 bases removed from V and 0 bases from J, the gap between germline ends came to 16 bases. CDR1 is SGHVS and CDR2 is FNYEAQ in the germline V gene. The CDR3 has 16 residues.

This chain links TRBV11-1 with TRBJ2-5; tentative D call: TRBD2 (6 bases). This CDR3 has 14 amino acids. Germline V gene lookup returns CDR1 SGHAT and CDR2 FQDESV (reference sequence). Trimming removed 5 bases at V and 4 bases at J, with 14 bases between. The CDR3 reads CASSQTGLTETQYF. Written as DNA, the CDR3 is TGTGCCAGCAGCCAAACGGGACTTACAGAGACCCAGTACTTC.

The chain couples TRBV20-1 to TRBJ2-7, with 9 bases lining up with TRBD2. Germline V gene lookup returns CDR1 DFQATT and CDR2 SNEGSKA (reference sequence). V was pared by 5 bases and J by 1 base, with 6 bases of the junction left unmatched. The CDR3 is made up of 14 amino acids. The CDR3 is CSALLAGMSYEQYF. In nucleotides, the CDR3 is TGCAGTGCTCTTCTAGCGGGAATGTCCTACGAGCAGTACTTC.

The gene calls are TRBV29-1 and TRBJ2-7, with D perhaps being TRBD1 or TRBD2 (5 bases each). The CDR3 runs to 12 residues. Trimming removed 6 bases from V and 3 bases from J, with 12 bases in between. From germline, CDR1 is SQVTM and CDR2 ANQGSEA. The CDR3 reads CSVWDAGYEQYF. The CDR3 region has the DNA TGCAGCGTCTGGGACGCGGGCTACGAGCAGTACTTC.

The chain recombines TRBV19 with TRBJ2-2; no reliable D call. V lost 6 bases and J lost 1, with 6 bases in between. This CDR3 is 13 amino acids long. The germline V gene has CDR1 LNHDA and CDR2 SQIVND (reference sequence). The CDR3 bases are TGTGCCAGTAGCAAGGTGAACACCGGGGAGCTGTTTTTT. It yields the protein CASSKVNTGELFF.

This chain connects TRBV13 to TRBJ2-3; 7 nucleotides line up with TRBD2. The junction had 9 bases not matched to a gene; V was cut back by 7 bases and J by 2 bases. The CDR3 extends over 15 amino acids. Germline V gives CDR1 PRHDT, CDR2 FYEKMQ (reference sequence). The CDR3 spells CASMKGRENTDTQYF. In DNA form, the CDR3 reads TGTGCCAGCATGAAGGGGCGGGAGAACACAGATACGCAGTATTTT.

The chain employs TRBV7-9 and TRBJ2-5, with TRBD2 matching 9 bases. Trimming at V came to 5 bases and at J to 4 bases, leaving 2 bases not matched to a gene. The CDR3 totals 13 residues. Germline lookup yields CDR1 SEHNR and CDR2 FQNEAQ (reference sequence). This chain's CDR3 is CASSQLAGETQYF. In nucleotides, the CDR3 is TGTGCCAGCAGCCAACTAGCGGGAGAGACCCAGTACTTC. The complete variable domain, with remaining parts taken from reference TRBV7-9 and TRBJ2-5, reads DTGVSQNPRHKITKRGQNVTFRCDPISEHNRLYWYRQTLGQGPEFLTYFQNEAQLEKSRLLSDRFSAERPKGSFSTLEIQRTEQGDSAMYLCASSQLAGETQYFGPGTRLLVL.

The chain joins TRBV20-1 to TRBJ2-7, with 8 bases identical to TRBD1. This CDR3 region has 12 residues. Germline assignment: CDR1 DFQATT and CDR2 SNEGSKA (reference sequence). Trimming cost V 5 bases and J 3 bases; bases outside gene matches: 3. Written as DNA, the CDR3 is TGCAGTGCTGGTGACAGGGGCTACGAGCAGTACTTC. As protein: CSAGDRGYEQYF.

The chain links TRBV20-1 to TRBJ2-1; D tentatively reads TRBD1 or TRBD2 (5 bases each). V was cut by 4 bases and J by 4 bases, with 8 bases left in between. The CDR3 extends over 12 amino acids. The germline V gene has CDR1 DFQATT and CDR2 SNEGSKA (reference sequence). The CDR3 protein is CSAIGGYNEQFF. The CDR3, as DNA: TGCAGTGCTATTGGGGGATACAATGAGCAGTTCTTC.

J is TRBJ2-3 and V is TRBV12-3 or TRBV12-4, with D perhaps matching TRBD1 (5 bases). The CDR3 length is 15 residues. With 4 bases removed from V and 2 bases from J, the gap between germline ends came to 13 bases. CDR3 protein: CASSSGATFTDTQYF. The CDR3 coding sequence is TGTGCCAGCAGTTCTGGGGCCACATTCACAGATACGCAGTATTTT.

The count of this clonotype is one. The chain is built from TRBV12-3 or TRBV12-4 and TRBJ2-1; TRBD2 matches 7 bases. V was clipped by 6 bases and J by 4 bases; unmatched bases: 6. The CDR3 runs to 14 residues. The CDR3 loop is CASSRAGEYNEQFF. The CDR3 nucleotides are TGTGCCAGCAGCCGGGCGGGGGAATACAATGAGCAGTTCTTC.

The genes are TRBV2 and TRBJ2-5; D gene unclear. Trimming left V 0 bases short and J 5 bases short, with 10 bases between. CDR1 is SNHLY and CDR2 is FYNNEI in the germline V gene. The CDR3 length is 14 residues. In DNA, the CDR3 is TGTGCCAGCAGTGAAGCGGAGCGCCGGGAGACCCAGTACTTC. Translation gives CASSEAERRETQYF.

The CDR3 here is CAWSAVSDTQYF. CDR3 DNA sequence: TGTGCCTGGAGTGCCGTATCAGATACGCAGTATTTT. The genes are TRBV30 and TRBJ2-3, with D hard to call. The CDR3 is made up of 12 amino acids. Germline loops: CDR1 GTSNPN, CDR2 SVGIG (reference sequence). V was clipped by 1 base and J by 4 bases, with 6 bases between them. Looking up the rest from reference TRBV30 and TRBJ2-3 gives the full variable domain: SQTIHQWPATLVQPVGSPLSLECTVEGTSNPNLYWYRQAAGRGLQLLFYSVGIGQISSEVPQNLSASRPQDRQFILSSKKLLLSDSGFYLCAWSAVSDTQYFGPGTRLTVL.

The rearrangement joins TRBV7-8 to TRBJ2-5, with D possibly matching TRBD1 (6 bases). CDR1 is SGHVS, CDR2 FQNEAQ, per germline. Trimming stripped 3 bases from V and 5 bases from J, with 13 bases between. The CDR3 has 14 amino acids. CDR3: CASSFSQGRETQYF. DNA of the CDR3: TGTGCCAGCAGCTTTTCACAGGGTCGGGAGACCCAGTACTTC.

The chain joins TRBV6-2 or TRBV6-3 to TRBJ1-1; D is unresolved. Germline V CDR1 and CDR2: MNHEY, SVGEGT. This CDR3 spans 16 amino acids. V was cut by 2 bases and J by 1 base, with 14 bases left in between. CDR3 nucleotides: TGTGCCAGCAGTTACCCGCGGGTTTGGGGGAACACTGAAGCTTTCTTT. It translates to CASSYPRVWGNTEAFF.

The chain carries TRBV20-1 and TRBJ2-6, with D unclear. Germline values: CDR1 DFQATT, CDR2 SNEGSKA (reference sequence). This CDR3 comprises 13 residues. Trimming cost V 4 bases and J 0 bases, with 4 bases left between them. This chain's CDR3 is CSAMSSGANVLTF. For the CDR3, the DNA is TGCAGTGCTATGAGCTCTGGGGCCAACGTCCTGACTTTC.

This clonotype was recorded only once. The V and J genes are TRBV4-1 and TRBJ1-2; TRBD1 matches 8 bases. Germline CDR1 MGHRA, CDR2 YSYEKL. The CDR3 has 15 residues. J was trimmed by 4 bases and V by 2 bases; bases with no gene match: 6. For the CDR3, the DNA is TGCGCCAGCAGCCAACCGCGGACAGGGCTCTATGGCTACACCTTC. Translated: CASSQPRTGLYGYTF.

The rearrangement uses TRBV2 and TRBJ2-7; D remains unclear. This CDR3 spans 13 amino acids. Germline CDR1 SNHLY, CDR2 FYNNEI. Trimming removed 0 bases at V and 4 bases at J, with 7 bases between. CDR3 loop: CASSEATPYEQYF. The CDR3 DNA sequence: TGTGCCAGCAGTGAAGCGACCCCATACGAGCAGTACTTC.

This chain links TRBV20-1 with TRBJ2-7; D is possibly TRBD2 (5 bases). The V gene's germline CDR1 is DFQATT and CDR2 SNEGSKA (reference sequence). V was shortened by 1 base and J by 3 bases, with 19 bases between the two germline ends. This CDR3 has 16 residues. The CDR3 bases are TGCAGTGCTAGAGTGTTCGGGGTAGTGACGGACTACGAGCAGTACTTC. Amino acid sequence: CSARVFGVVTDYEQYF.